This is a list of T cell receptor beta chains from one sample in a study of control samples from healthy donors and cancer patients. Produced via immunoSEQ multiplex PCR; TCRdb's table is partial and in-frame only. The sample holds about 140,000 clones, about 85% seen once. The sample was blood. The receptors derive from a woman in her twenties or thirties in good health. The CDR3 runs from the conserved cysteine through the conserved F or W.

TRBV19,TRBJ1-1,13,CASSISGQDEAFF
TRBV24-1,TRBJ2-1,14,CAASLATNYNEQFF
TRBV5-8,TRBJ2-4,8,CASSPTHF
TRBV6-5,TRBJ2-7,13,CASSKWETYEQYF
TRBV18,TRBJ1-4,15,CASSPLGGTNEKLFF
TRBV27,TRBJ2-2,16,CASTQQAGGDTGELFF
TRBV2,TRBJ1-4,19,CASSEALRFTGQGNEKLFF
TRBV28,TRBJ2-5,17,CASSLQGASGMAETQYF
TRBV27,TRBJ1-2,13,CASSGTPRIGYTF
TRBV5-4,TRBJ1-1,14,CASQSGTGRGEAFF
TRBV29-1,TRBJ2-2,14,CSVGGQTNTGELFF
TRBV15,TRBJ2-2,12,CATSRGKTELFF
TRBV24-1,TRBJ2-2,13,CATGQWGTGELFF
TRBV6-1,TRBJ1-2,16,CASSEARRTGPYGYTF
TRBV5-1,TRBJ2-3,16,CASSFGQYGATDTQYF
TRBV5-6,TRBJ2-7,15,CASSHFKTGAYEQYF
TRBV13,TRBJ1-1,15,CASSSTPGGNTEAFF
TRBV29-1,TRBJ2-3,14,CSVQGAARTDTQYF
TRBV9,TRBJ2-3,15,CASSVSGASTDTQYF
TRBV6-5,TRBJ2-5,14,CAVTPEGTQETQYF
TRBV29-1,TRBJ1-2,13,CSSTDSTNYGYTF
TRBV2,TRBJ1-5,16,CASSESVPLGNQPQHF
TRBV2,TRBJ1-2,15,CASCRSLQRDYGYTF
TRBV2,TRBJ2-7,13,CASMVLDSYEQYF
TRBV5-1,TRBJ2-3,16,CASSRLAGSVPDTQYF
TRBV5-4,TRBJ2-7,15,CASSLGQGPQYEQYF